This TCR beta chain was captured by sequencing in a study of Graves' ophthalmopathy and Graves' hyperthyroidism. Study outcomes and limitations: Forecasting of ophthalmopathy progression by the model achieved around 71% sensitivity and 72.22% specificity.

Using RNA transcripts, the TCR beta CDR3 regions were amplified. RT-PCR with HTBI primers came first, then second-round multiplex PCR. One entry per CDR3 protein results from TCRdb running MiXCR on the multiplex PCR reads. This table has over 650,000 distinct CDR3 sequences, approximately 39% appearing once. Only one count was recorded for this clonotype. Its antigen is undetermined. Unmatched junction bases numbered 5, after V lost 0 bases and J lost 11 bases. From germline, CDR1 is SGHRS and CDR2 YFSETQ. The CDR3 length is 15 residues. The rearrangement links TRBV5-1 to TRBJ2-6; TRBD1 aligns across 10 bases. Material for sequencing was peripheral blood. This TCR derives from an adult man with Graves' ophthalmopathy. CDR3 DNA: TGCGCCAGCAGCTTGGTGGGGACAGGGGATCACGTCCTGACTTTC. Its translation is CASSLVGTGDHVLTF.